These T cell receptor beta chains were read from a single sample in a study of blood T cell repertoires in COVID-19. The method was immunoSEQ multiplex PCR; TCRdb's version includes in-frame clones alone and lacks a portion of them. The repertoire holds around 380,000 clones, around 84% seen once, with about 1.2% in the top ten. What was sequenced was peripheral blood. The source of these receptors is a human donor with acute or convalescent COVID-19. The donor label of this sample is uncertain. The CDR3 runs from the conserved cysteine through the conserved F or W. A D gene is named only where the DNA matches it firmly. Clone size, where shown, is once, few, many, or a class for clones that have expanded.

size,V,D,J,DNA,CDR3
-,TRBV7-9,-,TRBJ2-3,TGTGCCAGCAGCTTAGATCAGGGCCGGCAGCCCCATGGATTGTCGCAGTATTTT,CASSLDQGRQPHGLSQYF
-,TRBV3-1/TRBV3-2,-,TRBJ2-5,TGTGCCAGCAGCCCCCGTCGGGGTCGACAGGAGAAAGAGACCCAGTACTTC,CASSPRRGRQEKETQYF
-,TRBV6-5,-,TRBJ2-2,TGTGCCAGCAGTTCCCGGGGTGTTAAGCCCACCGGGGAGCTGTTTTTT,CASSSRGVKPTGELFF
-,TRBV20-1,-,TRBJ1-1,TGCAGTGCTAGTTACCGGGAGAAAACCGAAGCTTTCTTT,CSASYREKTEAFF
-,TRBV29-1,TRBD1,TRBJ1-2,TGCAGCGTCGAGGGACAGACTCTTGTAAGCTATGGCTACACCTTC,CSVEGQTLVSYGYTF
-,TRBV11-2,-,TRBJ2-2,TGTGCCAGCAGCCGCCAGGGTAGGGGGTACACCGGGGAGCTGTTTTTT,CASSRQGRGYTGELFF
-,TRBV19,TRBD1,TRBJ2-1,TGTGCCAGTTCCGCCCGGGACAGTCCTAACAATGAGCAGTTCTTC,CASSARDSPNNEQFF
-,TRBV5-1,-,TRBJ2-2,TGCGCCAGCAGCTTATACATGGACACCGGGGAGCTGTTTTTT,CASSLYMDTGELFF
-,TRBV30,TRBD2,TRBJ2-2,TGTGCCTGGAAAAGGACTAGCGGGAACACCGGGGAGCTGTTTTTT,CAWKRTSGNTGELFF
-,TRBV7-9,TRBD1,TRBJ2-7,TGTGCCAGCAGCTCGTCGGGACAGGGCTTCGGGCAGTACTTC,CASSSSGQGFGQYF
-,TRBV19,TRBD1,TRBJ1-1,TGTGCCAGTAGTACAGGGGGCATCACTGAAGCTTTCTTT,CASSTGGITEAFF
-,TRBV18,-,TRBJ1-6,TGTGCCAGCTCAACCGACGGGGATAATTCACCCCTCCACTTT,CASSTDGDNSPLHF
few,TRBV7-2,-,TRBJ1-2,TGTGCCAGCACCTTGCTTTACGGAGAATCGGATGGCTACACCTTC,CASTLLYGESDGYTF
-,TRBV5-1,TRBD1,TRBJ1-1,TGCGCCAGCAGCGGGAGACAGGGGAAGAAGACTGAAGCTTTCTTT,CASSGRQGKKTEAFF
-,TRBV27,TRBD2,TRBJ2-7,TGTGCCAGCAGATCAACACCGGGACTAGCGGACGAGCAGTACTTC,CASRSTPGLADEQYF
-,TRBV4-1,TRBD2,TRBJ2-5,TGCGCCAGCAGCCGGTCTAGCGGGGCTGGGCAAGAGACCCAGTACTTC,CASSRSSGAGQETQYF
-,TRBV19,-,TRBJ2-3,TGTGCCAGTAGTATCCAGGGTGCAGATACGCAGTATTTT,CASSIQGADTQYF
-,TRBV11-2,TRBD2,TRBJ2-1,TGTGCCAGCAGCTTTGCCAGCGGGGGGGCCTCGCGCAATGAGCAGTTCTTC,CASSFASGGASRNEQFF
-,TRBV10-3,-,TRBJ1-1,TGTGCCATCCAGAATGAAATCACTGAAGCTTTCTTT,CAIQNEITEAFF
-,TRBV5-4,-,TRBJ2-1,TGTGCCAGCAGCAAGGACTCGCTACTCTACAATGAGCAGTTCTTC,CASSKDSLLYNEQFF
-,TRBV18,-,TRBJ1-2,TGTGCCAGCTCAACGCGGGCCTGGAGCTACACCTTC,CASSTRAWSYTF
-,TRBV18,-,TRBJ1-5,TGTGCCAGCTCACCAGGCAGGGGATCTATTCAGCCCCAGCATTTT,CASSPGRGSIQPQHF
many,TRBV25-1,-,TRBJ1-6,TGTGCCAGCAGTGTCACAGGGCGGAATTCACCCCTCCACTTT,CASSVTGRNSPLHF
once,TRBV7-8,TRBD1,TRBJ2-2,TGTGCCAGCAGCTCGGGACAGGGATACACCGGGGAGCTGTTTTTT,CASSSGQGYTGELFF
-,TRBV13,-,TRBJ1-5,TGTGCCAGCAGCTTAGGCACATCCTATCAGCCCCAGCATTTT,CASSLGTSYQPQHF
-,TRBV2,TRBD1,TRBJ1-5,TGTGCCAGCAGTGACGAGACAGGGCTAAATCAGCCCCAGCATTTT,CASSDETGLNQPQHF
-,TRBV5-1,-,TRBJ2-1,TGCGCCAGCAGCTTGGGGGGCGGATACAATGAGCAGTTCTTC,CASSLGGGYNEQFF
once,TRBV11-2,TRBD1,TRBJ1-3,TGTGCCAGCAGCCGAGTCCCGGGACAGGGAAACACCATATATTTT,CASSRVPGQGNTIYF
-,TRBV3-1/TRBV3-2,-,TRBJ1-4,TGTGCCAGCAGGGACACAAGAGGGGGATCGGGTGAAAAACTGTTTTTT,CASRDTRGGSGEKLFF
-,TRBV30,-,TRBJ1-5,TGTGCCTGGAGTCTTCAGGGTCATCAGCCCCAGCATTTT,CAWSLQGHQPQHF
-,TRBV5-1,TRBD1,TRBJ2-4,TGCGCCAGCAGCTGGGACAGGGACATTCAGTACTTC,CASSWDRDIQYF
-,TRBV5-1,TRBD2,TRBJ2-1,TGCGCCAGCAGCCTGACTAGCGGGGGGGCCACGGAGCAGTTCTTC,CASSLTSGGATEQFF
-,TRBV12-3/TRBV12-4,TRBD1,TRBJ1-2,TGTGCCAGCAGCCATCAGGGGGCTGGCTACACCTTC,CASSHQGAGYTF
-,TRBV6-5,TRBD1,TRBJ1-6,TGTGCCAGCACGGGACCCGGGACAGGACGGTCACCCCTCCACTTT,CASTGPGTGRSPLHF
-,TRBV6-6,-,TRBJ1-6,TGTGCCAGCAGAATAGATGCGAGTGCACCCCTCCACTTT,CASRIDASAPLHF
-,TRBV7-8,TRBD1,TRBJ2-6,TGTGCCAGCAGCTTTGGGACAGGGAGCTCTGGGGCCAACGTCCTGACTTTC,CASSFGTGSSGANVLTF
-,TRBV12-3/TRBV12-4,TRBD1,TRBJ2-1,TGTGCCAGCAGCCCAGGACAGGTCAATGAGCAGTTCTTC,CASSPGQVNEQFF
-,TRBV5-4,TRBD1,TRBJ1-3,TGTGCCGCCAGGGGGTCGAACTCTGGAAACACCATATATTTT,CAARGSNSGNTIYF
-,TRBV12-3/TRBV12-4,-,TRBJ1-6,TGTGCCAGCAGTTTGACAGAAAATTCACCCCTCCACTTT,CASSLTENSPLHF
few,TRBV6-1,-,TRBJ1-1,TGTGCCAGCAGTGATAGGGGGTGGAGGACTGAAGCTTTCTTT,CASSDRGWRTEAFF
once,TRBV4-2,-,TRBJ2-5,TGTGCCAGCAGCCAAAATGTTAGGTCGGGCCAAGAGACCCAGTACTTC,CASSQNVRSGQETQYF
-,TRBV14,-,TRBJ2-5,TGTGCCAGCAGCCACAAGATCGACAGGGAGACCCAGTACTTC,CASSHKIDRETQYF
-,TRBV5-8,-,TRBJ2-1,TGTGCCAGCAGCCAAGGTGTCGGGGGTTCGAGGAATGAGCAGTTCTTC,CASSQGVGGSRNEQFF
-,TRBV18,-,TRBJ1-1,TGTGCCAGCTCACCCCTGGACACCGAAGGAACTGAAGCTTTCTTT,CASSPLDTEGTEAFF
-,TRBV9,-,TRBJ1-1,TGTGCCAGCAGCGTAGAGGCGGCTCTCCCCGAAGCTTTCTTT,CASSVEAALPEAFF
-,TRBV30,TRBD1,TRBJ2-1,TGTGCCTGGACAGGGGGCTACAATGAGCAGTTCTTC,CAWTGGYNEQFF
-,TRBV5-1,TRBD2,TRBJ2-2,TGCGCCAGCAGCTCATCGGGACTAGGGGTGAACACCGGGGAGCTGTTTTTT,CASSSSGLGVNTGELFF
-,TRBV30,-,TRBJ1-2,TGTGCCAGAGGAATTAACTATGGCTACACCTTC,CARGINYGYTF
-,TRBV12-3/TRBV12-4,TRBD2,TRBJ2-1,TGTGCCAGCAAGACTAGCGGAAACAATGAGCAGTTCTTC,CASKTSGNNEQFF
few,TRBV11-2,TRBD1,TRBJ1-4,TGTGCCAGCAGCTACGACAGGGTATCTACTAATGAAAAACTGTTTTTT,CASSYDRVSTNEKLFF
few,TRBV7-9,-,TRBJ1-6,TGTGCCAGCAGCTCAGATGTGGGGAGGACACCCCTCCACTTT,CASSSDVGRTPLHF
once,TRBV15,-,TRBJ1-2,TGTGCCACCAGCAGAGATCTAAGTTCGCGGGGCTTCGGCTATGGCTACACCTTC,CATSRDLSSRGFGYGYTF
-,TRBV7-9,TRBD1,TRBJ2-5,TGTGCCAGCAGCAAACGGGACAGGATACAAGAGACCCAGTACTTC,CASSKRDRIQETQYF
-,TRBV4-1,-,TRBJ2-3,TGCGCCAGCAGCCAGCGTCGGGATACGCAGTATTTT,CASSQRRDTQYF
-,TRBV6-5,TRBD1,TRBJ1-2,TGTGCCAGCAGAGGGACAGGTACCTATGGCTACACCTTC,CASRGTGTYGYTF
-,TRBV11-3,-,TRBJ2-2,TGTGCCAGCAGCTTTGGCAGGAACACCGGGGAGCTGTTTTTT,CASSFGRNTGELFF
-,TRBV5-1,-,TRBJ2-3,TGCGCCAGCAGCTTGGAAGGGGTGACAGATACGCAGTATTTT,CASSLEGVTDTQYF